Listed below are T cell receptor beta chains from one sample, sequenced in a study of CXCR3-negative and CXCR3-positive naive CD8 T cells. TCRdb reprocessed the 5' RACE reads, with one entry per CDR3 protein and no DNA. The record lists around 50,000 distinct CDR3 sequences, of which the ten most abundant hold over 2%. The sequencing sample was made of naive CXCR3- CD8+ T cells from blood. These receptors all stem from a human donor in good health. Some clones in this sample may be carry-over from other donors' samples. Each CDR3 is given with its conserved first and last residue. Each record gives: clone size, V gene, J gene, CDR3 protein. Expanded clones are given a class, and other clones once, few, many or no size at all.

size: NA; V: TRBV29-1; J: TRBJ2-7; CDR3: CSVGGFDRGWYEQYF
size: NA; V: TRBV6-6; J: TRBJ2-7; CDR3: CASSYRVSDEQYF
size: NA; V: TRBV19; J: TRBJ2-1; CDR3: CASSLLAGIYNEQFF
size: NA; V: TRBV4-2; J: TRBJ1-1; CDR3: CASSQDRQGAYSFTEAFF
size: NA; V: TRBV28; J: TRBJ1-1; CDR3: CASSILHENTEAFF
size: NA; V: TRBV28; J: TRBJ2-7; CDR3: CASSFGGEGQRHF
size: NA; V: TRBV7-9; J: TRBJ1-2; CDR3: CASSLTGGIRYGYTF
size: NA; V: TRBV11-3; J: TRBJ2-5; CDR3: CASSPGGLKTQYF
size: NA; V: TRBV28; J: TRBJ2-7; CDR3: CASRPSGQNYEQYF
size: NA; V: TRBV5-1; J: TRBJ1-1; CDR3: CASSVGSTEAFF
size: medium-sized; V: TRBV11-1; J: TRBJ2-1; CDR3: CASSPGAGGYEQFF
size: NA; V: TRBV14; J: TRBJ2-2; CDR3: CASSPGTGRAGELFF
size: NA; V: TRBV27; J: TRBJ2-3; CDR3: CASTLSGSTDTQYF
size: NA; V: TRBV20-1; J: TRBJ2-3; CDR3: CSATPLALATDTQYF
size: NA; V: TRBV28; J: TRBJ1-3; CDR3: CASRPEVSGNTIYF
size: NA; V: TRBV15; J: TRBJ2-1; CDR3: CATSADRGAYNEQFF
size: NA; V: TRBV7-3; J: TRBJ2-7; CDR3: CASSWTQGYEQYF
size: NA; V: TRBV7-8; J: TRBJ2-7; CDR3: CASCNLGTGEPYEQYF
size: NA; V: TRBV28; J: TRBJ2-7; CDR3: CASSPHRGGPAEQYF
size: NA; V: TRBV7-2; J: TRBJ2-3; CDR3: CASSSALAGVDTQYF